This paragraph covers one T cell receptor beta chain sequence. Profiling relied on immunoSEQ multiplex PCR, and the TCRdb table lists in-frame clones only, not all of them. The profile shows tens of thousands of clones, about nine tenths of them singletons. This entry is derived from a study of T cell changes during pregnancy in multiple sclerosis. CDR3 length: 15 amino acids. Trimming removed 5 bases from V and 3 bases from J; junction bases left unmatched: 6. Germline lookup yields CDR1 MNHEY and CDR2 SMNVEV (reference sequence). This sequence joins TRBV27 and TRBJ1-4, with TRBD1 identical over 7 bases. This sequence was found in a female donor in good health, enrolled as a control in a pregnancy study. Sequencing used peripheral blood, obtained in the first trimester of pregnancy. In DNA form, the CDR3 reads TGTGCCAGCAGTGTGAACAGGGGCCCTAATGAAAAACTGTTTTTT. It specifies CASSVNRGPNEKLFF. The full variable domain, in which reference TRBV27 and TRBJ1-4 provide the parts outside the CDR3, is EAQVTQNPRYLITVTGKKLTVTCSQNMNHEYMSWYRQDPGLGLRQIYYSMNVEVTDKGDVPEGYKVSRKEKRNFPLILESPSPNQTSLYFCASSVNRGPNEKLFFGSGTQLSVL.